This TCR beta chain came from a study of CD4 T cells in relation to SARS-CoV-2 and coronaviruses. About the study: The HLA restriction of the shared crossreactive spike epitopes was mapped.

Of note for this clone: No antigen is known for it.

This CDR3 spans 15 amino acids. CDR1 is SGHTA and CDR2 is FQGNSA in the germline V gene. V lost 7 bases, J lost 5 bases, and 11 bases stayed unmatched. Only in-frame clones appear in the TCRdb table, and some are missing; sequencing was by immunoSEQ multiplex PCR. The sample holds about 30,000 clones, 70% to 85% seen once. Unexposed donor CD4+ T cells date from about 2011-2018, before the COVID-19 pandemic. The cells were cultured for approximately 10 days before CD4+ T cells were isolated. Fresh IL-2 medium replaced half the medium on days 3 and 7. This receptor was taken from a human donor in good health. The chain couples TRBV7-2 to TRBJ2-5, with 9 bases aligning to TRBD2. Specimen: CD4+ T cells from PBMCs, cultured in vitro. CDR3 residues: CASNSQAGGGETQYF. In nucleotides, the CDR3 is TGTGCCAGCAACTCCCAAGCGGGAGGAGGGGAGACCCAGTACTTC.